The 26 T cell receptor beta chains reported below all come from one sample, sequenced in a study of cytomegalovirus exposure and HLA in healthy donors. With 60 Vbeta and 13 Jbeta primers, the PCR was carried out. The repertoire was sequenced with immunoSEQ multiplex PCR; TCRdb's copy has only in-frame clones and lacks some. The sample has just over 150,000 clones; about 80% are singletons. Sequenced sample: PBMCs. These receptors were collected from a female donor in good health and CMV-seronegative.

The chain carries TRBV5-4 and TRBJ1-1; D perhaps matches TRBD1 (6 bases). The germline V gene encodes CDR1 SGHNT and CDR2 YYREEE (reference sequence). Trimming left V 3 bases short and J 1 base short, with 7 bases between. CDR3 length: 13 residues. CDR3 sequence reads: CASSWTANTEAFF. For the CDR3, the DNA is TGTGCCAGCAGCTGGACAGCGAACACTGAAGCTTTCTTT.

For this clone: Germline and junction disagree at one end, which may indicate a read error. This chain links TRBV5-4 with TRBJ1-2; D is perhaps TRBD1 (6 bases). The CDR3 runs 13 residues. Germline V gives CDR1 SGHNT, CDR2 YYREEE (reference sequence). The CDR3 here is CASSLDSNYGYTF. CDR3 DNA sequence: TGTGCCAGCAGTTTGGACAGTAACTATGGCTACACCTTC.

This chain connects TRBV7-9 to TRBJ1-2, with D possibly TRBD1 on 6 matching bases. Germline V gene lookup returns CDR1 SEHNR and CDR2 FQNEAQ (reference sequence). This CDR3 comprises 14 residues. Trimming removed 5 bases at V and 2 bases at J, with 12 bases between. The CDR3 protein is CASSTKGGNYGYTF. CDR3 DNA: TGTGCCAGCAGCACTAAGGGGGGGAACTATGGCTACACCTTC.

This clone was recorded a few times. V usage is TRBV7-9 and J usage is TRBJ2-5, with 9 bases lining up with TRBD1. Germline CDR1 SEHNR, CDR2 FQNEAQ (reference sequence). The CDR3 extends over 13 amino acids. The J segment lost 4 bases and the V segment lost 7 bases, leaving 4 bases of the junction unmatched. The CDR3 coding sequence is TGTGCCAGCATCTCGACAGGGGGAGAGACCCAGTACTTC. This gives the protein CASISTGGETQYF.

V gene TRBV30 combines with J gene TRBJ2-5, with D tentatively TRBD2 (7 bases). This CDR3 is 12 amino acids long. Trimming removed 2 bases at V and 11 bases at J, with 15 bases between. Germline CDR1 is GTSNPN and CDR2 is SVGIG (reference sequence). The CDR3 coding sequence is TGTGCCTGGAGTATCAGGGGAGGGGAGCAGTACTTC. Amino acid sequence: CAWSIRGGEQYF. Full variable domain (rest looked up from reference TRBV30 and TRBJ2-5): SQTIHQWPATLVQPVGSPLSLECTVEGTSNPNLYWYRQAAGRGLQLLFYSVGIGQISSEVPQNLSASRPQDRQFILSSKKLLLSDSGFYLCAWSIRGGEQYFGPGTRLLVL.

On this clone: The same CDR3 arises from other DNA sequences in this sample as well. The CDR3 is CASTKELGQGSYEQYF. The CDR3 nucleotides are TGTGCCAGCACCAAGGAGCTGGGACAGGGATCCTACGAGCAGTACTTC. The chain joins TRBV2 to TRBJ2-7; 9 positions agree with TRBD1. CDR1 and CDR2 (germline): SNHLY, FYNNEI. The CDR3 has 16 residues. J lost 1 base, V lost 7 bases, and 11 bases had no gene match.

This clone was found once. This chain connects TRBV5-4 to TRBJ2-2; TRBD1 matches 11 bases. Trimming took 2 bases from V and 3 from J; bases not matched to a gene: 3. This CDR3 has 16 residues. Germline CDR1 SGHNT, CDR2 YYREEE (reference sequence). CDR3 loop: CASSFGQGADTGELFF. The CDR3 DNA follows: TGTGCCAGCAGCTTCGGACAGGGGGCGGACACCGGGGAGCTGTTTTTT.

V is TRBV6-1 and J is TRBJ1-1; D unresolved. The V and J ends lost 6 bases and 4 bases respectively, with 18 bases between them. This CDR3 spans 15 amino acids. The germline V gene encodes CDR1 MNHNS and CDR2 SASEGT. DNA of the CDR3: TGTGCCAGCAGCAGATCCCAGGCTTTTCCCACTGAAGCTTTCTTT. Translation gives CASSRSQAFPTEAFF.

The CDR3 region is CASSRGSGGGYEQFF. The CDR3 DNA reads TGTGCCAGCAGCCGCGGCAGCGGGGGGGGTTATGAGCAGTTCTTC. This chain joins TRBV2 and TRBJ2-1, with TRBD2 matching 10 bases. Per the germline V gene, CDR1 is SNHLY and CDR2 is FYNNEI. CDR3 length: 15 residues. V shed 6 bases, J shed 8 bases, and the junction held 10 bases outside the gene matches.

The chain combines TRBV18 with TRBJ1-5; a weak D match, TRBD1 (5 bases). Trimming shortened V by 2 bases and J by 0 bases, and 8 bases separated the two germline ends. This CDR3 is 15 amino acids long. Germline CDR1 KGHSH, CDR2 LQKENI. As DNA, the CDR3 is TGTGCCAGCTCACCAACGGGGGTTAGCAATCAGCCCCAGCATTTT. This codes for CASSPTGVSNQPQHF.

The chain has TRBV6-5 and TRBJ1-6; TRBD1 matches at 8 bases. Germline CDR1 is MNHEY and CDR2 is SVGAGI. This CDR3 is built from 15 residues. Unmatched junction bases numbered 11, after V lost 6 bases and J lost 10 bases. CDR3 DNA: TGTGCCAGCAGCCCGGGACAGGTGATCTCGTCACCCCTCCACTTT. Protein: CASSPGQVISSPLHF.

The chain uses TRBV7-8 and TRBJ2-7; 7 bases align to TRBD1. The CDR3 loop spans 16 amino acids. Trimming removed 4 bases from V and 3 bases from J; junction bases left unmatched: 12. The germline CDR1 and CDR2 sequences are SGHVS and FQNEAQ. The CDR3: CASSSPNLQGNYEQYF. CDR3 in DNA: TGTGCCAGCAGCTCCCCGAATCTACAGGGGAACTACGAGCAGTACTTC.

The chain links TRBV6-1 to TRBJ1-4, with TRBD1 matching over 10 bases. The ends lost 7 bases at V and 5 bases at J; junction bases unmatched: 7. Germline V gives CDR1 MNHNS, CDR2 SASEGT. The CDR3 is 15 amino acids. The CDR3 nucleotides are TGTGCCAGCACGAGACAGGGGGCGAAAAATGAAAAACTGTTTTTT. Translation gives CASTRQGAKNEKLFF.

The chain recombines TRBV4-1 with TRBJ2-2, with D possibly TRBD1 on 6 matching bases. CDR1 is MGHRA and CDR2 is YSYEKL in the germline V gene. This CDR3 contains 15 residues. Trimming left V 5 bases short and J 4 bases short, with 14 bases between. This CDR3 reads CASSEQGWGTGELFF. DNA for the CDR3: TGCGCCAGCAGCGAACAGGGCTGGGGCACCGGGGAGCTGTTTTTT.

Here the CDR3 DNA reads TGTGCCAGCAGTCACGGGACAGGGAACCCACAAGAGACCCAGTACTTC. Its protein product is CASSHGTGNPQETQYF. The chain recombines TRBV21-1 with TRBJ2-5; the table names TRBD1, a call not compared with the DNA. TRBV21-1 is labeled a pseudogene. This CDR3 has 16 residues.

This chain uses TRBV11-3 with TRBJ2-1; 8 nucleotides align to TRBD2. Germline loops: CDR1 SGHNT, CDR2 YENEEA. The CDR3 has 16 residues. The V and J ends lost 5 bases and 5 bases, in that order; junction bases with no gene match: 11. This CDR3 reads CASSGRSGRRNNEQFF. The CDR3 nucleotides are TGTGCCAGCAGCGGACGGAGCGGGAGAAGAAACAATGAGCAGTTCTTC.

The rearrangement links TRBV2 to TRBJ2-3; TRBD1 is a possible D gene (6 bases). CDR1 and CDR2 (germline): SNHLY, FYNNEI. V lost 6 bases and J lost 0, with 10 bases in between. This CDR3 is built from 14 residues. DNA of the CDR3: TGTGCCAGCAGGGGGGCGGCTAGCACAGATACGCAGTATTTT. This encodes CASRGAASTDTQYF.

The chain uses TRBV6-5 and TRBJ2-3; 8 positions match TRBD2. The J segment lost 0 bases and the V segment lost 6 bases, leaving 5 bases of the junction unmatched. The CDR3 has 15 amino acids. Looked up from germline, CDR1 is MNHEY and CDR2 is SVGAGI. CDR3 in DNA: TGTGCCAGCAGCCTACGGGGGGGGAGCACAGATACGCAGTATTTT. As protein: CASSLRGGSTDTQYF.

CDR3 sequence: CASTLGSGLLYNSPLHF. The CDR3 DNA reads as TGTGCCAGTACTCTCGGGTCAGGGCTCCTGTATAATTCACCCCTCCACTTT. The chain links TRBV19 to TRBJ1-6; D perhaps matches TRBD1 (5 bases). V dropped 7 bases and J dropped 4 bases, with 20 bases sitting between them. Germline loops: CDR1 LNHDA, CDR2 SQIVND (reference sequence). The CDR3 has 17 amino acids. Using reference TRBV19 and TRBJ1-6 for the parts outside the CDR3, the full variable domain is DGGITQSPKYLFRKEGQNVTLSCEQNLNHDAMYWYRQDPGQGLRLIYYSQIVNDFQKGDIAEGYSVSREKKESFPLTVTSAQKNPTAFYLCASTLGSGLLYNSPLHFGNGTRLTVT.

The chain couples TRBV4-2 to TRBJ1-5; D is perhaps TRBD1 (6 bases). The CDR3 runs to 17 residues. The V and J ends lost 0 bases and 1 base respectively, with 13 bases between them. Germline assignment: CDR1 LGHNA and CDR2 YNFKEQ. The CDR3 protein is CASSQEVGGASNQPQHF. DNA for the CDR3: TGTGCCAGCAGCCAAGAGGTCGGGGGGGCGAGCAATCAGCCCCAGCATTTT.

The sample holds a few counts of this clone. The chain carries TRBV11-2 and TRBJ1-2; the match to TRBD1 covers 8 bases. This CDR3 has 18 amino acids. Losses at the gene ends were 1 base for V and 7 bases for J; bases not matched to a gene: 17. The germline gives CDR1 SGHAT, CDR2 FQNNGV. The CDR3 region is CASSLALQGQAQAGGYTF. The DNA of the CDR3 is TGTGCCAGCAGCTTAGCCCTACAGGGACAGGCCCAAGCGGGTGGCTACACCTTC.

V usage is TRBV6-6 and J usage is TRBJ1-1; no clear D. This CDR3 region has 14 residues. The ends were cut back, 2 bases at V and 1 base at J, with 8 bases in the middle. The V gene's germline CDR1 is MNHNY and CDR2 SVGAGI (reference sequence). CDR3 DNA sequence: TGTGCCAGCAGTTACGGCGGTCAGAACACTGAAGCTTTCTTT. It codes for CASSYGGQNTEAFF.

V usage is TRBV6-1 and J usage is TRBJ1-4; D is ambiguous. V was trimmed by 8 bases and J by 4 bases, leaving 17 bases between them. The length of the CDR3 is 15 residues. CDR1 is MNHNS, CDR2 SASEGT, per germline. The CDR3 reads CASYRSWASNEKLFF. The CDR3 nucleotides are TGTGCCAGCTATCGCTCATGGGCCAGTAATGAAAAACTGTTTTTT.

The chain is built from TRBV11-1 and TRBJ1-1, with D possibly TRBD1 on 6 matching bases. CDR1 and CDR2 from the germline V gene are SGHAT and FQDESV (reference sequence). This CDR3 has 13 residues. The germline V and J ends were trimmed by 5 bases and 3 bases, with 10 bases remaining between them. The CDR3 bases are TGTGCCAGCAGCAGGACAGCCTACACTGAAGCTTTCTTT. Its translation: CASSRTAYTEAFF.

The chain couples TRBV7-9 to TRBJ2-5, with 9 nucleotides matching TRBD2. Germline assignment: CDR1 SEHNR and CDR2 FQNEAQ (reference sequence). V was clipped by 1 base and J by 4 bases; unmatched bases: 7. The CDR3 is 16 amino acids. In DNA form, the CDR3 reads TGTGCCAGCAGCTTAGGCCTAGCGGGGTTAGGAGAGACCCAGTACTTC. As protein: CASSLGLAGLGETQYF.

The CDR3 here is CASSVDRSGELFF. CDR3 DNA sequence: TGTGCCAGCAGCGTAGATAGGAGCGGGGAGCTGTTTTTT. The chain is built from TRBV9 and TRBJ2-2, with unresolved D. V shed 0 bases and J shed 7 bases, with 7 bases lying between them. Germline V CDR1 and CDR2: SGDLS, YYNGEE. CDR3 size: 13 residues.